These T cell receptor beta chains were read from a single sample in a study of blood T cell repertoires in COVID-19. The table came from immunoSEQ multiplex PCR; TCRdb's copy has only in-frame clones and leaves some out. This table has 150,000 to 200,000 clones, around 85% appearing once. Sequencing was done on a sample of peripheral blood. These receptors originate from a human donor with acute or convalescent COVID-19. The donor label of this sample is uncertain. CDR3s include the opening cysteine and the closing phenylalanine or tryptophan. A D gene is named only where the DNA matches it firmly. Expanded clones get a size class; other rows say once, few or many, or leave the size out.

>TRBV7-2|TRBJ2-1|NA|NA
TGTGCCAGCAACCCAAGGGGGTCCGTCCTAACCTACAATGAGCAGTTCTTC
CASNPRGSVLTYNEQFF
>TRBV5-1|TRBJ2-1|NA|NA
TGCGCCAGCAGTTCCCGGGAAAATGAGCAGTTCTTC
CASSSRENEQFF
>TRBV12-5|TRBJ2-1|NA|NA
TGTGCTAGTGGCCCGGACAGACCTCCCTACAATGAGCAGTTCTTC
CASGPDRPPYNEQFF
>TRBV7-5|TRBJ1-6|NA|NA
TGTGTCAGAAGCTTTGTCGGGACAGGGGTCTCACCCCTCCACTTT
CVRSFVGTGVSPLHF
>TRBV6-2/TRBV6-3|TRBJ1-5|NA|NA
TGTGCCAGCAGTACCGGAGGGTTCGATAACTATTATAGCAATCAGCCCCAGCATTTT
CASSTGGFDNYYSNQPQHF
>TRBV6-6|TRBJ2-1|NA|NA
TGTGCCAGCAGTTACTCCCAGGGGTATGAGCAGTTCTTC
CASSYSQGYEQFF
>TRBV12-3/TRBV12-4|TRBJ2-1|NA|NA
TGTGCCAGCAGTTGGACAGATTACAATGAGCAGTTCTTC
CASSWTDYNEQFF
>TRBV4-1|TRBJ1-6|TRBD1|medium-sized
TGCGCCAGCAGCCAAGCCAGGGGGCGGAGTAATTCACCCCTCCACTTT
CASSQARGRSNSPLHF
>TRBV4-1|TRBJ2-2|NA|NA
TGCGCCAGCAGCCAAAGGGAGGCCGGGGAGCTGTTTTTT
CASSQREAGELFF
>TRBV6-5|TRBJ1-3|TRBD1|NA
TGTGCCAGCAGCCCGACAGGGATGAACACCATATATTTT
CASSPTGMNTIYF
>TRBV14|TRBJ1-2|TRBD1|NA
TGTGCCAGCAGCCAAGGGGACCGATGGGACAGGGGGAAAAATAACTATGGCTACACCTTC
CASSQGDRWDRGKNNYGYTF
>TRBV7-9|TRBJ2-5|TRBD2|NA
TGTGCCAGCAGCTCGGGACTAGCGGGGGGGAGAGAGACCCAGTACTTC
CASSSGLAGGRETQYF
>TRBV18|TRBJ1-1|TRBD1|once
TGTGCCAGCCAGGGACAGGGAACTGAAGCTTTCTTT
CASQGQGTEAFF
>TRBV11-3|TRBJ1-2|NA|NA
TGTGCCAGCAGCTTAGCCTCGGGGGGGAACTATGGCTACACCTTC
CASSLASGGNYGYTF
>TRBV5-1|TRBJ1-1|TRBD1|NA
TGCGCCAGCAGCTTAAAACAGGGGGCTTATACTGAAGCTTTCTTT
CASSLKQGAYTEAFF
>TRBV18|TRBJ1-5|NA|NA
TGTGCCAGCTCACCTCCGGCGTGGATGGAGGGCAATCAGCCCCAGCATTTT
CASSPPAWMEGNQPQHF
>TRBV6-5|TRBJ1-2|TRBD1|NA
TGTGCCAGCAGTATTCCGGGACAGGGGGCAGGAGGCTACACCTTC
CASSIPGQGAGGYTF
>TRBV6-5|TRBJ1-6|NA|NA
TGTGCCAGCAGTTACGGAGTCGGCTCTAGAAATTCACCCCTCCACTTT
CASSYGVGSRNSPLHF
>TRBV10-3|TRBJ1-3|TRBD1|once
TGTGCCATCAGTGATGGGGACAGGTTGGGAAACACCATATATTTT
CAISDGDRLGNTIYF
>TRBV24-1|TRBJ1-2|NA|NA
TGTGCCACCAGTGATTCCAGGGTTCCGTTCGGCTACACCTTC
CATSDSRVPFGYTF
>TRBV7-2|TRBJ2-2|NA|once
TGTGCCAGCAGCTTAGTTACGGGGGGCAGGACCGGGGAGCTGTTTTTT
CASSLVTGGRTGELFF
>TRBV18|TRBJ2-1|NA|few
TGTGCCAGCTCACCGCAGGCCCAGGGCAATGAGCAGTTCTTC
CASSPQAQGNEQFF
>TRBV18|TRBJ1-2|NA|NA
TGTGCCAGCTCCGAGGGTGGGAACTATGGCTACACCTTC
CASSEGGNYGYTF
>TRBV5-4|TRBJ1-5|TRBD1|NA
TGTGCCAGCAGCTTGACAGGGGTTGAACAGCCCCAGCATTTT
CASSLTGVEQPQHF
>TRBV5-4|TRBJ1-3|NA|once
TGTGCCAGCAGCTTACGGGACTTTGGAAACACCATATATTTT
CASSLRDFGNTIYF
>TRBV29-1|TRBJ2-7|TRBD1|NA
TGCAGCGCCGGGACAGGGTCCCCCGCCGAGCAGTACTTC
CSAGTGSPAEQYF
>TRBV10-2|TRBJ1-2|NA|NA
TGCGCCAGCGGCTGGGAGACTAACTATGGCTACACCTTC
CASGWETNYGYTF
>TRBV28|TRBJ1-1|NA|NA
TGTGCCAGCTACAGTTTTAACACTGAAGCTTTCTTT
CASYSFNTEAFF
>TRBV19|TRBJ2-3|NA|NA
TGTGCCAGTAGTATCATCGGCCGGGAGAGCACAGATACGCAGTATTTT
CASSIIGRESTDTQYF
>TRBV3-1/TRBV3-2|TRBJ2-2|NA|once
TGTGCCAGCAGCCAAGATCTCGCGGGAAGCACCGGGGAGCTGTTTTTT
CASSQDLAGSTGELFF
>TRBV2|TRBJ1-1|NA|once
TGTGCCAGCAGTGTAAGACAGCAGAACACTGAAGCTTTCTTT
CASSVRQQNTEAFF